This T cell receptor (beta chain) emerged from a study of T cell responses to AZD1222 COVID-19 vaccine. Whole-study results and caveats: Unmutated regions of variants are reportedly targeted by nearly half of spike-specific TCRs.

Germline CDR1 reads SGHDT; CDR2 reads YYEEEE. This CDR3 region has 14 residues. The germline V and J ends were trimmed by 1 base and 4 bases, with 11 bases remaining between them. With regard to this clone: Its antigen is unknown.

The protocol was immunoSEQ multiplex PCR, while the TCRdb copy is restricted to in-frame clones and leaves out a portion. This sample has around 110,000 clones, with about 92% found just once. This chain uses TRBV5-6 with TRBJ1-2; D is unresolved. The receptor's source is an adult in good health. The material sequenced was peripheral blood, taken on day 0 of AZD1222 vaccination. CDR3 in amino acids: CASSLLRRGYGYTF. The CDR3 DNA reads as TGTGCCAGCAGCTTGCTCCGGAGAGGCTATGGCTACACCTTC.